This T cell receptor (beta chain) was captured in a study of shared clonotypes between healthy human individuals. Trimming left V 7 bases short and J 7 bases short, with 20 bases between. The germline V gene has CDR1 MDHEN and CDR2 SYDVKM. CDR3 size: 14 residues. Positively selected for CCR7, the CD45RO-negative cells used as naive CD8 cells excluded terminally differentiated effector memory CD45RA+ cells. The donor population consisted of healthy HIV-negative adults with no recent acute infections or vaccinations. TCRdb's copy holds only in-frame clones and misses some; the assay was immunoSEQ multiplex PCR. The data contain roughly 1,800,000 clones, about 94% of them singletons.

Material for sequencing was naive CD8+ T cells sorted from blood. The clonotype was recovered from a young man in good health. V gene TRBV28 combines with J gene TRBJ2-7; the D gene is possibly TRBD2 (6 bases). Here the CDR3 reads CASTLNDRAGEQYF. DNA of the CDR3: TGTGCCAGCACCCTCAACGATAGGGCGGGGGAGCAGTACTTC.